The subject of this entry is one TCR beta chain. Its matching antigen is unknown. Treatment denoted: around 19 received Ad26.COV2.S at low or high dose, single or two shots; about 5 received placebo; per-sample allocation not given. The investigators took samples on day 63 after the first vaccine or placebo injection. At a Boston site, the person donating was an adult of 18-55 years. This sample is drawn from a study of Ad26.COV2.S vaccination and SARS-CoV-2 variants. Across the whole study: A participant enrolled in the COV1001 Ad26.COV2.S trial arm provided the sample. General study results and limits: Quantification of TCR breadth and depth may have yielded underestimates of total T cell responses. Considerable breadth of spike-specific CD8+ and CD4+ T cell responses has reportedly been documented following vaccination.

Only in-frame clones appear in the TCRdb table, and some are missing; sequencing was by immunoSEQ multiplex PCR. The profile shows 240,000 or so clones, over 75% of them singletons. This CDR3 spans 14 amino acids. CDR1 is MDHEN and CDR2 is SYDVKM in the germline V gene. V lost 4 bases and J lost 4; bases outside the gene matches: 6. The sample consisted of peripheral blood, taken in a trial of Ad26.COV2.S vaccine versus placebo. The chain links TRBV28 to TRBJ2-5; 7 nucleotides agree with TRBD2. The sequence was obtained from a person between 18 and 65 years old who received the Ad26.COV2.S COVID-19 vaccine or a placebo. The CDR3 DNA reads TGTGCCAGCAGTTCCGGGGGGAGGGGAGAGACCCAGTACTTC. Its translation is CASSSGGRGETQYF.